The text below deals with one TCR beta chain. It has no known antigen specificity. Nothing much larger sits one base from this clone, and base qualities are not available. The sample belongs to a study of blood T cell repertoires in COVID-19 (dated by TCRdb to the early 2020s). General notes on the study: Samples covering the acute and convalescent phases of COVID-19 were provided by collaborators in the United States, Italy and Spain. The material from the prospective study consisted of cDNA or gDNA derived from T cells, B-cell-depleted T cells, or PBMCs. The samples were drawn from two sources: the first 160 participants of the ongoing ImmuneRACE study, and 950 to 1,500 subjects contributed by 6 global collaborators. Where available, HLA class I and class II types were taken from metadata supplied by the sample provider and were not determined by assay-based typing. The repertoires were released in a freely available public database meant as a resource for research on the immune response to SARS-CoV-2. Sample metadata almost always included a de-identified subject ID, COVID-19 status, age in years and sex. Subjects who had been exposed to COVID-19, were actively infected with it, or had recovered from it provided the deeply sampled blood TCRbeta repertoires that made up the dataset. Beyond this particular receptor, the publication reports: Clinical and demographic metadata were provided uncurated, with the amount varying by source and participant.

In the germline V gene (reference sequence), CDR1 corresponds to LNHNV and CDR2 to YYDKDF. The CDR3 contains 16 residues, cysteine and phenylalanine counted. Only the CDR3 part of the read is kept: 48 bases, read in frame from the first base. Trimming accounts for 3 bases at V and 1 base at J, while the number of junction bases matched to no gene is 3. Each collaborating institution followed its own protocols to collect whole blood in K2EDTA tubes. For TCRbeta analysis, collaborators shipped samples in one of three forms: frozen whole blood, isolated PBMCs, or DNA extracted from either of those sample types. TCRbeta CDR3 regions were amplified from genomic DNA by means of the immunoSEQ Assay, a bias-controlled multiplex PCR. The study's own analysis went as follows. The number of nucleated cells in each sample was estimated from the amplification of reference gene primers within the assay. To quantify the absolute abundance of each unique TCRbeta CDR3 rearrangement, sequence reads were collapsed and filtered. For each sample, productive Simpson clonality was calculated as the square root of Simpson's diversity index over productive rearrangements. The clones in this table, taken by TCRdb from immuneACCESS, are in-frame only. Not every clone is retained; where verified, under half of the shortfall comes from an unresolved V gene, and the cause of the rest is unknown. D and trimming come from the DNA, and the V and J calls and clone size come from that table. Recorded for this sample are roughly 65,000 clones; roughly 80% of them occurred a single time. Of the sample, about 17% falls within the top ten clones.

The sequence was collected from a man in his 60s with acute or convalescent COVID-19. The rearrangement combines TRBV15 with TRBJ1-5; TRBD1 fits 10 bases in the junction. The sequencing sample was made of peripheral blood. The CDR3 sequence is CATSRRGQGSNQPQHF. Here is the DNA: TGTGCCACCAGCAGGAGGGGACAGGGGAGCAATCAGCCCCAGCATTTT. Reference TRBV15 and TRBJ1-5 proteins supply the regions before and after the CDR3; the full variable domain is: DAMVIQNPRYQVTQFGKPVTLSCSQTLNHNVMYWYQQKSSQAPKLLFHYYDKDFNNEADTPDNFQSRRPNTSFCFLDIRSPGLGDTAMYLCATSRRGQGSNQPQHFGDGTRLSIL.